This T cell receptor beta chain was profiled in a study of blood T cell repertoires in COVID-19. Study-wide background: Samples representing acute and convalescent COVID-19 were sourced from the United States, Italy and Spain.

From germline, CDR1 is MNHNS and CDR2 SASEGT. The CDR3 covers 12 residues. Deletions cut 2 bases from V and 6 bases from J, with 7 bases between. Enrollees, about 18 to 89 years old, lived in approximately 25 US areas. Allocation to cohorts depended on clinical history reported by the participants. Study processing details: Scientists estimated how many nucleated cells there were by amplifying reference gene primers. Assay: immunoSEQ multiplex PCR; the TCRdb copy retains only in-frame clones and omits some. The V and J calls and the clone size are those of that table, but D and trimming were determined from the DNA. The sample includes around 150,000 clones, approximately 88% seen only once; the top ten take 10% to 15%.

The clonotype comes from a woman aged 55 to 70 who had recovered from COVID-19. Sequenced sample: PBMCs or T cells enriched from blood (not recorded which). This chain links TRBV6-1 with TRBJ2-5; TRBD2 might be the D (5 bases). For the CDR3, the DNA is TGTGCCAGCAGTGAATGGGAGCAGACCCAGTACTTC. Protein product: CASSEWEQTQYF.